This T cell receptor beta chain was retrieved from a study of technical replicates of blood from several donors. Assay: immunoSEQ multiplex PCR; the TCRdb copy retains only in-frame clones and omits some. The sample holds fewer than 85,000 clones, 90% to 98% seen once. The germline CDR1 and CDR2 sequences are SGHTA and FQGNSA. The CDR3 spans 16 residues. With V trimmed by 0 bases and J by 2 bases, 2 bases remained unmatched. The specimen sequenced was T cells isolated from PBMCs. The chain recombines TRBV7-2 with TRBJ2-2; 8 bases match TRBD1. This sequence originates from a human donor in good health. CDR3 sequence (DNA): TGTGCCAGCAGCTTAGCAACAGGGGGTAACACCGGGGAGCTGTTTTTT. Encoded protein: CASSLATGGNTGELFF.